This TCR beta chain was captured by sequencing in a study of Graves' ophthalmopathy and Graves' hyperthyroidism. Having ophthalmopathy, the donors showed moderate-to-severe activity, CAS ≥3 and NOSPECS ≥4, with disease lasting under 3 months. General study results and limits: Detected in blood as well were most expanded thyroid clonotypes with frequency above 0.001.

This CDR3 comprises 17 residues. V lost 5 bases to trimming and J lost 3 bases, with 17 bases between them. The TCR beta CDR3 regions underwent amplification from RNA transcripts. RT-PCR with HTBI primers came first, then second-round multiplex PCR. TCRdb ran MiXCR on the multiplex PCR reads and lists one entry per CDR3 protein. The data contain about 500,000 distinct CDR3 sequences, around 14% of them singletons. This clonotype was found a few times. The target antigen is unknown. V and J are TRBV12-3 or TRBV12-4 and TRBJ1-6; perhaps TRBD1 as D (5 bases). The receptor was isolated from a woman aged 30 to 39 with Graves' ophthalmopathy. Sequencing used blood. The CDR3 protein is CASSIRDPLFYNSPLHF. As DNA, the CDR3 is TGTGCCAGCAGTATCCGGGACCCCCTTTTCTATAATTCACCCCTCCACTTT.